This TCR beta chain was identified during a study of cytomegalovirus exposure and HLA in healthy donors. CDR1 is KGHSH, CDR2 LQKENI, per germline. V lost 3 bases and J 8 bases, leaving 7 bases between the germline ends. This CDR3 comprises 11 residues. Study findings and constraints: Based on reports, TCR beta sequences accurately predicted HLA-A and HLA-B alleles for most subjects.

The PCR contained 60 Vbeta and 13 Jbeta primers. In the source study's methods: Later work found about 80 million unique TCR beta chains, with 10 million to 14 million shared. TCRdb keeps only in-frame clones here, not all; method: immunoSEQ multiplex PCR. The DNA was the basis for D and trimming; V, J and clone size are from that table. The sample contains around 140,000 clones, 80% to 90% of which appear only once. Healthy bone marrow donors formed the donor group. With respect to this clone: What it recognizes is unknown.

This clonotype was sampled from a woman in her twenties or thirties in good health and CMV-seronegative. The sequenced sample consisted of PBMCs. This rearrangement joins TRBV18 to TRBJ1-1; no reliable D call. The CDR3 DNA reads TGTGCCAGCTCACCGCCGGGGGAAGCTTTCTTT. Translating gives CASSPPGEAFF.